Each of the 3 T cell receptor beta chains below was sequenced from the same sample in a study of T cells in Graves' hyperthyroidism and ophthalmopathy. The CDR3 regions of TCR beta were amplified from RNA transcripts. RT-PCR in the first round (using the HTBI primer set) targeted the TCR CDR3. From the multiplex PCR reads, TCRdb called clonotypes with MiXCR, one entry per CDR3 protein. The data hold 300,000 to 450,000 distinct CDR3 sequences, with 20% to 25% observed a single time. Sequencing input: blood. The receptor set was obtained from a middle-aged man with Graves' hyperthyroidism.

CDR3 protein: CAWSVQGQGRFF. CDR3 sequence (DNA): TGTGCCTGGAGTGTACAAGGACAGGGTCGGTTCTTC. The V call is TRBV30, the J call TRBJ2-1, with 8 nucleotides matching TRBD1. The length of the CDR3 is 12 residues. The germline V gene encodes CDR1 GTSNPN and CDR2 SVGIG (reference sequence). Trimming took 0 bases from V and 15 from J; bases not matched to a gene: 7.

This clonotype was seen a handful of times. The CDR3 DNA reads as TGTGCCAGCAGTGCCGGGACAGGGTGGCTCTACGAGCAGTACTTC. Amino acids: CASSAGTGWLYEQYF. The chain is built from TRBV28 and TRBJ2-7, with TRBD1 matching 9 bases. The V segment lost 5 bases and the J segment 3 bases; nucleotides outside the gene matches: 8. CDR3 size: 15 residues. CDR1 MDHEN and CDR2 SYDVKM come from the germline V gene.

Ten or more counts support this clonotype. The genes are TRBV2 and TRBJ2-2, with D unclear. CDR3 length: 13 amino acids. The ends were cut back, 5 bases at V and 1 base at J, with 5 bases in the middle. In germline, CDR1 is SNHLY, CDR2 FYNNEI. CDR3 DNA: TGTGCCAGCAGTCTTCAGAACACCGGGGAGCTGTTTTTT. Protein sequence: CASSLQNTGELFF.